The entry below describes one T cell receptor (beta chain). Its antigen is currently unknown. The data were obtained in a study of CD8+ T cells in alopecia areata. Study-wide results and caveats: Clonality exceeded that of normal scalp in lesional scalp, most notably in alopecia totalis/universalis.

The sequencing template was cDNA reverse transcribed from extracted RNA. Data came from immunoSEQ multiplex PCR; TCRdb stores just in-frame clones and leaves some out. The data contain 100,000 to 150,000 clones, almost 50% of them singletons. Collection of lesional scalp punch biopsies and peripheral blood was performed in alopecia areata patients. V was pared by 5 bases and J by 7 bases, with 12 bases between. This CDR3 is built from 12 residues. CDR1 is SEHNR and CDR2 is FQNEAQ in the germline V gene (reference sequence). This TCR was recovered from a human donor with alopecia areata. Sequencing used CD8+ T cells sorted from blood, obtained at week 0. The V and J genes are TRBV7-9 and TRBJ2-7; D is undetermined. The DNA for the CDR3 is TGTGCCAGCAGCCTGCCCTCTCCAGAGCAGTACTTC. Protein sequence: CASSLPSPEQYF.